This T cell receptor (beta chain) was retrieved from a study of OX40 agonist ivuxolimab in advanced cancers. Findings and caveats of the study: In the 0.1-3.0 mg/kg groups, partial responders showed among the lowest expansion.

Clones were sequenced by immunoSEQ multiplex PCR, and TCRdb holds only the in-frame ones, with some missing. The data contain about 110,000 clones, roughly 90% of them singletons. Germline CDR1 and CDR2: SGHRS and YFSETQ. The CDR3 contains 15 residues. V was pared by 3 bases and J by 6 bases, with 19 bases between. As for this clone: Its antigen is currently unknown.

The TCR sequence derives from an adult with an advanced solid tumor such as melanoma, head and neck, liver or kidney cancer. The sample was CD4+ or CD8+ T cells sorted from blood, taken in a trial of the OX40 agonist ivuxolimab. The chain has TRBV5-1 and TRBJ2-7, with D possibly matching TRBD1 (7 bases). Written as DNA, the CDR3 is TGCGCCAGCAGCTACGACTACTTGCAGGGGGGCGAGCAGTACTTC. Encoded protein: CASSYDYLQGGEQYF.